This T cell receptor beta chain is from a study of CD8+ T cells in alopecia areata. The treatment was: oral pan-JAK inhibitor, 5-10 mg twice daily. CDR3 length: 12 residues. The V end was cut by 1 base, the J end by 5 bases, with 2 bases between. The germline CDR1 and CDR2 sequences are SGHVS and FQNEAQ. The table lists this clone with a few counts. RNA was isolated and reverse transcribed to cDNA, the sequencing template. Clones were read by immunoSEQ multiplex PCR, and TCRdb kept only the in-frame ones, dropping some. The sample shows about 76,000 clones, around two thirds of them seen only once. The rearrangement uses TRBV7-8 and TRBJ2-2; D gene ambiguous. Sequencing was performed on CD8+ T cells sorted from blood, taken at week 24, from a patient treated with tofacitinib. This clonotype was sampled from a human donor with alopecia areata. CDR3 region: CASSLVTGELFF. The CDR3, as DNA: TGTGCCAGCAGCTTAGTGACCGGGGAGCTGTTTTTT.